The entry that follows covers one TCR beta chain sequence. Method: immunoSEQ multiplex PCR; TCRdb's copy keeps in-frame clones and lacks some. The sample has around 57,000 clones, roughly nine tenths seen once. These data are taken from a study of T cell changes during pregnancy in multiple sclerosis. This receptor was identified in a female donor with multiple sclerosis, enrolled in a pregnancy study. The sample consisted of peripheral blood, taken in the first trimester of pregnancy.

Here the CDR3 DNA reads TGTGCCTGGAGTATTGGGGGAGGGGAGCCCCAGCATTTT. This sequence encodes CAWSIGGGEPQHF. The genes are TRBV30 and TRBJ1-5, with D possibly being TRBD1 (5 bases). The CDR3 loop spans 13 amino acids. The germline V and J ends were trimmed by 2 bases and 8 bases, with 13 bases remaining between them. The germline V gene encodes CDR1 GTSNPN and CDR2 SVGIG (reference sequence).